These 10 T cell receptor beta chains were all obtained from the same sample, sequenced in a study of blood T cell repertoires in COVID-19. Profiled with immunoSEQ multiplex PCR; TCRdb holds only in-frame clones, not every one. This sample has under 250,000 clones; roughly 85% occur once, and the top ten carry about 8.2%. The sample comprised PBMCs or T cells enriched from blood (not recorded which). Receptor source: a woman aged 50 to 60 with acute COVID-19.

This clone was detected only a few times. The chain uses TRBV9 and TRBJ2-2; D possibly corresponds to TRBD2 (7 bases). CDR3 length: 15 amino acids. The V and J ends lost 3 bases and 3 bases respectively, with 12 bases between them. Germline V lookup: CDR1 SGDLS, CDR2 YYNGEE. CDR3 sequence reads: CASSGGGWDTGELFF. The CDR3, as DNA: TGTGCCAGCAGCGGCGGGGGCTGGGACACCGGGGAGCTGTTTTTT.

The genes are TRBV4-2 and TRBJ2-5, with 11 bases fitting TRBD2. CDR3 size: 18 residues. The trim removed 0 bases at V and 2 bases at J, leaving 8 bases unmatched. The germline V gene encodes CDR1 LGHNA and CDR2 YNFKEQ. In DNA, the CDR3 is TGTGCCAGCAGCCAAGATTGGGGGACTAGCGGTCGACAAGAGACCCAGTACTTC. This codes for CASSQDWGTSGRQETQYF.

This clone was seen a single time. The chain combines TRBV9 with TRBJ1-2; 10 bases fit TRBD1. The CDR3 covers 15 residues. J lost 4 bases, V lost 3 bases, and 6 bases had no gene match. Germline-derived CDR1 and CDR2 are SGDLS and YYNGEE. DNA for the CDR3: TGTGCCAGCAGCGCCCAGACAGGGGGCCGCTATGGCTACACCTTC. Translated: CASSAQTGGRYGYTF.

This chain connects TRBV2 to TRBJ2-7; a possible D gene is TRBD1 (6 bases). The CDR3 runs to 13 residues. Trimming took off 7 bases at V and 2 bases at J, with 12 bases between the two ends. CDR1 and CDR2 (germline): SNHLY, FYNNEI. The CDR3 bases are TGTGCCAGCACAGGGACACCGACCTACGAGCAGTACTTC. It encodes CASTGTPTYEQYF.

A few counts support this clone. The gene calls are TRBV30 and TRBJ1-1; D might be TRBD1 (6 bases). From germline, CDR1 is GTSNPN and CDR2 SVGIG (reference sequence). CDR3 length: 12 amino acids. The V end lost 8 bases, the J end lost 5 bases, and 15 bases lay between the germline ends. CDR3 loop: CAVTPQGTEAFF. The CDR3 DNA sequence: TGTGCCGTCACCCCCCAGGGGACTGAAGCTTTCTTT.

The chain couples TRBV5-1 to TRBJ1-3; 7 bases match TRBD1. The CDR3 has 20 amino acids. V dropped 5 bases and J dropped 6; count of bases not matched to a gene: 26. From germline, CDR1 is SGHRS and CDR2 YFSETQ. The CDR3 protein is CASSRHRSRVTEGGLNTIYF. The CDR3 DNA follows: TGCGCCAGCAGTCGTCATAGAAGCAGGGTCACAGAAGGGGGCCTAAACACCATATATTTT.

This clone has more than one count but fewer than ten. The chain couples TRBV25-1 to TRBJ1-5; maybe TRBD1 (6 bases). CDR1 MGHDK and CDR2 SYGVNS come from the germline V gene. V was pared by 3 bases and J by 0 bases, with 12 bases between. The CDR3 contains 16 residues. CDR3 loop: CASSDSGQTSNQPQHF. CDR3 coding DNA: TGTGCCAGCAGTGATTCGGGACAAACTAGCAATCAGCCCCAGCATTTT.

CDR3 amino acids: CASSLRDRGVVTGELFF. The CDR3 nucleotides read TGTGCCAGCAGTCTCCGGGACAGGGGGGTGGTGACCGGGGAGCTGTTTTTT. The J gene is TRBJ2-2, the V gene TRBV2, with TRBD1 matching 11 bases. Unmatched junction bases numbered 10, after V lost 5 bases and J lost 5 bases. This CDR3 is 17 amino acids long. Germline assignment: CDR1 SNHLY and CDR2 FYNNEI.

This clone showed up just a few times. V and J are TRBV18 and TRBJ2-1; 10 nucleotides agree with TRBD1. V was clipped by 6 bases and J by 6 bases; unmatched bases: 5. The CDR3 covers 14 residues. The germline V gene has CDR1 KGHSH and CDR2 LQKENI. CDR3 DNA: TGTGCCAGCTCTCCGGGACAGGGGTTCAATGAGCAGTTCTTC. It encodes CASSPGQGFNEQFF.

The V call is TRBV19, the J call TRBJ1-2, with D possibly being TRBD1 (5 bases). The germline CDR1 and CDR2 sequences are LNHDA and SQIVND (reference sequence). There are 12 residues in the CDR3. Trimming shortened V by 8 bases and J by 8 bases, and 15 bases separated the two germline ends. CDR3 sequence (DNA): TGTGCCAGTGTCGGCCCGGGGGAAGGCTACACCTTC. This sequence encodes CASVGPGEGYTF.